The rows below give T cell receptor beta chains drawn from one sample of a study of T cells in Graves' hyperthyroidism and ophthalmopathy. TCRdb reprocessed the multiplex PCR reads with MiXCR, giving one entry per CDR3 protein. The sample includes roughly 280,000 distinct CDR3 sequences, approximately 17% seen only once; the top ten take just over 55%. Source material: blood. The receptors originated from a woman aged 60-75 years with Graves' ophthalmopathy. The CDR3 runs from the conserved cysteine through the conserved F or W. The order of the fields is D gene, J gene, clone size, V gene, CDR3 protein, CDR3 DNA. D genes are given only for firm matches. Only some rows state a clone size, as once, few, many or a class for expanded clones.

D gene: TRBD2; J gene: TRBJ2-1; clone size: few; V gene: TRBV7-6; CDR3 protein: CASSLALAGGYNEQFF; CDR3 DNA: TGTGCCAGCAGCTTAGCGTTAGCGGGAGGGTACAATGAGCAGTTCTTC
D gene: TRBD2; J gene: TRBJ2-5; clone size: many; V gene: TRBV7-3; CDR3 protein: CASSRAGGYETQYF; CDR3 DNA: TGTGCCAGCAGCCGAGCGGGAGGATATGAGACCCAGTACTTC
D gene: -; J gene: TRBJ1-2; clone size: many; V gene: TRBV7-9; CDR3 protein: CASSYVNYGYTF; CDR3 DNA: TGTGCCAGCAGCTACGTAAACTATGGCTACACCTTC
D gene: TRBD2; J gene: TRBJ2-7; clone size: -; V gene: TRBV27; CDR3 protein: CASSSGTSGRSGDEQYF; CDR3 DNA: TGTGCCAGCAGTTCCGGGACTAGCGGGAGATCCGGCGACGAGCAGTACTTC
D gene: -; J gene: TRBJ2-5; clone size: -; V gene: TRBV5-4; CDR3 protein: CASSQETAMQETQYF; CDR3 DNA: TGTGCCAGCAGCCAGGAGACAGCTATGCAAGAGACCCAGTACTTC
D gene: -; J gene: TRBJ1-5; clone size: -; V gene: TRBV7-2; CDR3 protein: CASSLGRAGRPQHF; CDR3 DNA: TGTGCCAGCAGCCTAGGGCGCGCGGGGAGGCCCCAGCATTTT
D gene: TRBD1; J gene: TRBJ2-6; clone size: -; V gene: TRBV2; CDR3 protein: CASNRQGSGANVLTF; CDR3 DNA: TGTGCCAGCAATCGACAGGGTAGCGGGGCCAACGTCCTGACTTTC
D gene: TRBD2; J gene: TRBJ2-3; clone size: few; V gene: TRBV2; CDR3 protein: CAGTSPGTDTQYF; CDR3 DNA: TGTGCCGGGACTAGTCCCGGCACAGATACGCAGTATTTT
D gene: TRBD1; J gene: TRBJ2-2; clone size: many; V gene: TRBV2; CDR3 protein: CASSAQGAYTGELFF; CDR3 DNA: TGTGCCAGCAGTGCCCAGGGGGCCTACACCGGGGAGCTGTTTTTT
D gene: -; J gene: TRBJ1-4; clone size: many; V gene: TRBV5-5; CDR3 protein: CASSPQSSGKLFF; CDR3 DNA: TGTGCCAGCAGCCCCCAATCGAGTGGAAAACTGTTTTTT
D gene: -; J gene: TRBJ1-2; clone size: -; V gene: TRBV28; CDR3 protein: CASNGTPEWLAF; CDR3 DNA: TGTGCCAGCAACGGGACACCTGAGTGGTTGGCCTTC
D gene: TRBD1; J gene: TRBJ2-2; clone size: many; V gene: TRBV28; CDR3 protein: CASRGTAPNTGELFF; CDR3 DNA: TGTGCCAGCAGAGGGACAGCACCGAACACCGGGGAGCTGTTTTTT
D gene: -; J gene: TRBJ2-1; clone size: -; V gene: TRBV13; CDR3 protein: CASSVGGENNEQFF; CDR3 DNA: TGTGCCAGCAGCGTAGGGGGGGAGAACAATGAGCAGTTCTTC
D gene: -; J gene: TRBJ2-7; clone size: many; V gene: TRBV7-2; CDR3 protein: CASSLAPGRGEQYF; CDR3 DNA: TGTGCCAGCAGCTTAGCCCCGGGACGGGGCGAGCAGTACTTC